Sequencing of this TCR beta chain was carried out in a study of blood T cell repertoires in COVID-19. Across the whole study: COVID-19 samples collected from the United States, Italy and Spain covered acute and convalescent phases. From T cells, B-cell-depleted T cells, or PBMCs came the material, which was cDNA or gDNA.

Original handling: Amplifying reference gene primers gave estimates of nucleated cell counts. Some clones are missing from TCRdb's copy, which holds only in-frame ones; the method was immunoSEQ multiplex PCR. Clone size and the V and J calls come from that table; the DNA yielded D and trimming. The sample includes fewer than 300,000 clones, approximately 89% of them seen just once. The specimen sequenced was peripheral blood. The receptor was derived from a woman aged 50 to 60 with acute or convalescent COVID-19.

CDR3 sequence (DNA): TGTGCCAGCAGCTTGGCCGGCGGGGGGCCCTACAATCAGCCCCAGCATTTT. Translation: CASSLAGGGPYNQPQHF. This chain connects TRBV5-5 to TRBJ1-5, with D maybe TRBD1 (6 bases). The germline gives CDR1 SGHKS, CDR2 YYEKEE (reference sequence). The CDR3 totals 17 residues. V lost 0 bases and J 3 bases, leaving 16 bases between the germline ends.